The T cell receptor beta chain described here comes from a study of blood T cell repertoires in COVID-19. The CDR3 sequence is 15 residues long. The V gene lost 0 bases and the J gene lost 8 bases, with 14 bases spanning the gap. CDR1 is LNHNV, CDR2 YYDKDF, per germline (reference sequence). The count of this clone is one. TCRdb keeps only in-frame clones here, not all; method: immunoSEQ multiplex PCR. The sample carries roughly 180,000 clones, 75% to 90% recorded once. This clonotype was sampled from an older woman with acute or convalescent COVID-19. V usage is TRBV15 and J usage is TRBJ2-4; possible D gene TRBD1, 6 bases. Material: peripheral blood. CDR3 in DNA: TGTGCCACCAGCAGAGATCCCAGGGCAGGGGACATTCAGTACTTC. Translation: CATSRDPRAGDIQYF.